This TCR beta chain was captured in a study of T cell responses to AZD1222 COVID-19 vaccine. Germline-derived CDR1 and CDR2 are ENHRY and SYGVKD. V lost 3 bases and J 10 bases, leaving 16 bases between the germline ends. The CDR3 has 15 residues. The repertoire was sequenced with immunoSEQ multiplex PCR; TCRdb's copy has only in-frame clones and lacks some. Among some 97,000 clones, about 88% were seen once, and the ten largest hold approximately 16%. The chain links TRBV10-3 to TRBJ1-6; perhaps TRBD1 as D (5 bases). The sample was peripheral blood, taken on day 0 of AZD1222 vaccination. The receptor comes from an adult in good health. CDR3 sequence: CAISDVFTRASPLHF. The CDR3 DNA reads TGTGCCATCAGTGATGTTTTTACCAGGGCCTCACCCCTCCACTTT.